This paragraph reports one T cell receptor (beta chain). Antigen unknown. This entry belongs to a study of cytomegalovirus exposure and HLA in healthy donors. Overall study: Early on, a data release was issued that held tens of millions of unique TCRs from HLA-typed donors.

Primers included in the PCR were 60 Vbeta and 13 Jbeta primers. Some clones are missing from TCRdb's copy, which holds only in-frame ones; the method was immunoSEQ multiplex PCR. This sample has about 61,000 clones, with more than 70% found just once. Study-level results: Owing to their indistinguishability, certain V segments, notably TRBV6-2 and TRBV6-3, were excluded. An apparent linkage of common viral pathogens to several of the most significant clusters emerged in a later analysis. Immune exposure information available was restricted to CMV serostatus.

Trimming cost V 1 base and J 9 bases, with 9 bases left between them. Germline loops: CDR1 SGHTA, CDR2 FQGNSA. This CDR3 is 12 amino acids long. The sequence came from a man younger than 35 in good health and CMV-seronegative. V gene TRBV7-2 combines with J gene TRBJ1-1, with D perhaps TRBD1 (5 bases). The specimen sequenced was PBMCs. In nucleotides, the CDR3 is TGTGCCAGCAGCTTAGTATGGGGCCAAGCTTTCTTT. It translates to CASSLVWGQAFF.